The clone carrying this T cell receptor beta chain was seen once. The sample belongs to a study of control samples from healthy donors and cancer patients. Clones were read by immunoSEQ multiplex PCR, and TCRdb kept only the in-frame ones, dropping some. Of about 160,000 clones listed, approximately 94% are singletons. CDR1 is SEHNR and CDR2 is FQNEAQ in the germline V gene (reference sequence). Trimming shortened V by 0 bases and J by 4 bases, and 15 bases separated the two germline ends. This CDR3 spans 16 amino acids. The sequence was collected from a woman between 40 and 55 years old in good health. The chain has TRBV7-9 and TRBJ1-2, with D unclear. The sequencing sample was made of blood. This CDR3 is CASSLASHRTSYGYTF. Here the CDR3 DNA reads TGTGCCAGCAGCTTAGCTAGCCACAGAACATCCTATGGCTACACCTTC. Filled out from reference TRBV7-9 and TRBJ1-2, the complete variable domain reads DTGVSQNPRHKITKRGQNVTFRCDPISEHNRLYWYRQTLGQGPEFLTYFQNEAQLEKSRLLSDRFSAERPKGSFSTLEIQRTEQGDSAMYLCASSLASHRTSYGYTFGSGTRLTVV.